This TCR beta chain was found in a study of T cell responses to AZD1222 COVID-19 vaccine. Overall study findings and caveats: With two AZD1222 doses given, Spike-specific TCR breadth and depth both rose.

Second-dose recipients at about 4 or about 12 weeks were treated as one pooled group. Looked up from germline, CDR1 is SGHTA and CDR2 is FQGTGA. The length of the CDR3 is 14 residues. V lost 4 bases to trimming and J lost 2 bases, with 10 bases between them. Clones were sequenced by immunoSEQ multiplex PCR, and TCRdb holds only the in-frame ones, with some missing. This table has around 200,000 clones, 94% appearing once. As concerns this clone: Its antigen is not identified.

J is TRBJ2-3 and V is TRBV7-3; a weak D match, TRBD2 (6 bases). The sequence came from an adult who received the AZD1222 COVID-19 vaccine. This material consisted of peripheral blood, taken 28 days after the second AZD1222 dose. CDR3 DNA: TGTGCCAGCAGCTCGGGACTGGACACAGATACGCAGTATTTT. Translating gives CASSSGLDTDTQYF.